These 17 T cell receptor beta chains originate from one sample sequenced in a study of cytomegalovirus exposure and HLA in healthy donors. PCR primers comprised 60 Vbeta and 13 Jbeta primers. The protocol was immunoSEQ multiplex PCR, while the TCRdb copy is restricted to in-frame clones and leaves out a portion. Of some 150,000 clones in the sample, about 72% are singletons; the top ten hold about 1.3%. Specimen: PBMCs. The receptors were sampled from a man aged 60 to 69 in good health and CMV-seronegative.

V gene TRBV6-4 combines with J gene TRBJ1-6; possible D gene TRBD1, 5 bases. In germline, CDR1 is MRHNA, CDR2 SNTAGT. This CDR3 has 14 residues. The germline V and J ends were trimmed by 5 bases and 10 bases, with 15 bases remaining between them. In DNA form, the CDR3 reads TGTGCCAGCAGTCCCACCAGGGTGAACTCACCCCTCCACTTT. This sequence encodes CASSPTRVNSPLHF.

The rearrangement joins TRBV11-1 to TRBJ1-1, with D tentatively TRBD1 (5 bases). Germline V gives CDR1 SGHAT, CDR2 FQDESV (reference sequence). V lost 0 bases to trimming and J lost 5 bases, with 10 bases between them. The length of the CDR3 is 14 residues. CDR3 protein: CASSLAREGTEAFF. CDR3 nucleotide sequence: TGTGCCAGCAGCTTAGCCCGGGAGGGGACTGAAGCTTTCTTT.

This chain uses TRBV27 with TRBJ2-7; 11 bases are a match to TRBD2. Germline CDR1 and CDR2: MNHEY and SMNVEV (reference sequence). The CDR3 is made up of 15 amino acids. J gave up 2 bases and V 6 bases, and 6 bases lay outside the gene matches. The CDR3 protein is CASSRLAGTAYEQYF. The CDR3 coding sequence is TGTGCCAGCAGCAGACTAGCGGGAACGGCCTACGAGCAGTACTTC.

V gene TRBV6-5 combines with J gene TRBJ2-5; 8 bases are shared with TRBD1. Germline values: CDR1 MNHEY, CDR2 SVGAGI. The CDR3 is made up of 14 amino acids. Trimming removed 2 bases from V and 5 bases from J; junction bases left unmatched: 4. The CDR3 region has the DNA TGTGCCAGCAGTTACGGACAGGGAGCCGAGACCCAGTACTTC. It encodes CASSYGQGAETQYF.

The rearrangement joins TRBV9 to TRBJ2-1; weak D call: TRBD2 (5 bases). CDR1 is SGDLS and CDR2 is YYNGEE in the germline V gene. V was cut by 4 bases and J by 1 base, with 12 bases left in between. This CDR3 spans 15 amino acids. In nucleotides, the CDR3 is TGTGCCAGCAGCTTCGCGGGCGGTTCCTACAATGAGCAGTTCTTC. Protein: CASSFAGGSYNEQFF.

The V gene is TRBV28, the J gene TRBJ1-5; no reliable D call. The CDR3 length is 15 residues. The germline V gene has CDR1 MDHEN and CDR2 SYDVKM. V was shortened by 3 bases and J by 4 bases, with 13 bases between the two germline ends. CDR3 region: CASSLGTGWNQPQHF. The DNA of the CDR3 is TGTGCCAGCAGTTTGGGTACGGGGTGGAATCAGCCCCAGCATTTT.

The V call is TRBV7-2, the J call TRBJ2-1; 8 bases are shared with TRBD1. The J segment lost 4 bases and the V segment lost 5 bases, leaving 7 bases of the junction unmatched. This CDR3 is built from 15 residues. Germline V gene data show CDR1 as SGHTA and CDR2 as FQGNSA. The CDR3 spells CASSRTGLLYNEQFF. The CDR3 region has the DNA TGTGCCAGCAGCCGGACAGGGTTACTTTACAATGAGCAGTTCTTC.

The CDR3 spells CASSLTTSGGHGNTIYF. The CDR3 DNA sequence: TGTGCCAGCTCACTAACGACGTCGGGGGGGCACGGAAACACCATATATTTT. The chain employs TRBV18 and TRBJ1-3; D perhaps matches TRBD1 (6 bases). The germline CDR1 and CDR2 sequences are KGHSH and LQKENI. The CDR3 contains 17 residues. Trimming removed 4 bases at V and 4 bases at J, with 20 bases between.

This clone was counted a few times. The rearrangement links TRBV9 to TRBJ2-1, with 9 bases fitting TRBD2. The CDR3 contains 15 residues. The trim removed 4 bases at V and 8 bases at J, leaving 10 bases unmatched. From germline, CDR1 is SGDLS and CDR2 YYNGEE. For the CDR3, the DNA is TGTGCCAGCAGCAACGGCGGGAGGGGCATCGATGAGCAGTTCTTC. Its protein is CASSNGGRGIDEQFF.

The rearrangement links TRBV6-6 to TRBJ2-7; 8 positions match TRBD1. The V gene's germline CDR1 is MNHNY and CDR2 SVGAGI (reference sequence). There are 13 residues in the CDR3. V lost 2 bases, J lost 8 bases, and 5 bases stayed unmatched. CDR3 residues: CASSYDRGIQQYF. CDR3 sequence (DNA): TGTGCCAGCAGTTACGACAGGGGCATCCAGCAGTACTTC.

The V call is TRBV7-2, the J call TRBJ2-3; 9 bases fit TRBD2. Trimming removed 5 bases from V and 0 bases from J; junction bases left unmatched: 6. Germline V gives CDR1 SGHTA, CDR2 FQGNSA. This CDR3 is 16 amino acids long. The CDR3, as DNA: TGTGCCAGCAGCCAAAGACTAGCGGTTAGCACAGATACGCAGTATTTT. Its protein product is CASSQRLAVSTDTQYF. Supplemented by reference TRBV7-2 and TRBJ2-3, the full variable domain reads GAGVSQSPSNKVTEKGKDVELRCDPISGHTALYWYRQSLGQGLEFLIYFQGNSAPDKSGLPSDRFSAERTGGSVSTLTIQRTQQEDSAVYLCASSQRLAVSTDTQYFGPGTRLTVL.

The chain employs TRBV6-5 and TRBJ2-7; 9 bases are shared with TRBD2. The CDR3 is made up of 15 amino acids. In germline, CDR1 is MNHEY, CDR2 SVGAGI. V trimming: 8 bases; J trimming: 2 bases; junction bases outside the gene matches: 10. The DNA of the CDR3 is TGTGCCAGCTCGTTTGTGGCTAGCGGGGCCTACGAGCAGTACTTC. It codes for CASSFVASGAYEQYF.

The genes are TRBV5-4 and TRBJ2-3; D gene uncertain. V was pared by 0 bases and J by 0 bases, with 5 bases between. CDR3 length equals 14 residues. Per the germline V gene, CDR1 is SGHNT and CDR2 is YYREEE (reference sequence). This CDR3 reads CASSLVQSTDTQYF. In DNA form, the CDR3 reads TGTGCCAGCAGCTTGGTCCAAAGCACAGATACGCAGTATTTT.

The chain employs TRBV11-2 and TRBJ2-7, with a possible D match to TRBD1 (5 bases). Between the trimmed V and J ends, which lost 2 bases and 1 base, there was a span of 6 bases. Germline CDR1 and CDR2: SGHAT and FQNNGV. This CDR3 has 13 residues. CDR3 residues: CASSLRQSYEQYF. The CDR3 nucleotides are TGTGCCAGCAGCTTACGACAGTCCTACGAGCAGTACTTC.

The J gene is TRBJ2-3, the V gene TRBV6-4; 7 bases agree with TRBD1. The CDR3 loop spans 15 amino acids. CDR1 and CDR2 from the germline V gene are MRHNA and SNTAGT. The ends lost 5 bases at V and 2 bases at J; junction bases unmatched: 7. CDR3 coding DNA: TGTGCCAGCAGTCCAGACAGGGAGTCCACAGATACGCAGTATTTT. Translated, it gives CASSPDRESTDTQYF.

This clone was counted only a few times. This rearrangement joins TRBV5-6 to TRBJ2-7; D is ambiguous. CDR3 length: 12 residues. Germline V lookup: CDR1 SGHDT, CDR2 YYEEEE. The V gene lost 3 bases and the J gene lost 1 base, with 5 bases spanning the gap. The CDR3 protein is CASSSLSYEQYF. The CDR3 region has the DNA TGTGCCAGCAGCTCTCTTTCCTACGAGCAGTACTTC.

This clone was observed a single time. The chain uses TRBV30 and TRBJ2-2; D ambiguous. V lost 0 bases and J 4 bases, leaving 6 bases between the germline ends. The CDR3 covers 13 residues. The germline gives CDR1 GTSNPN, CDR2 SVGIG (reference sequence). CDR3 sequence reads: CAWSVQSTGELFF. The CDR3 DNA reads as TGTGCCTGGAGTGTACAGTCCACCGGGGAGCTGTTTTTT.